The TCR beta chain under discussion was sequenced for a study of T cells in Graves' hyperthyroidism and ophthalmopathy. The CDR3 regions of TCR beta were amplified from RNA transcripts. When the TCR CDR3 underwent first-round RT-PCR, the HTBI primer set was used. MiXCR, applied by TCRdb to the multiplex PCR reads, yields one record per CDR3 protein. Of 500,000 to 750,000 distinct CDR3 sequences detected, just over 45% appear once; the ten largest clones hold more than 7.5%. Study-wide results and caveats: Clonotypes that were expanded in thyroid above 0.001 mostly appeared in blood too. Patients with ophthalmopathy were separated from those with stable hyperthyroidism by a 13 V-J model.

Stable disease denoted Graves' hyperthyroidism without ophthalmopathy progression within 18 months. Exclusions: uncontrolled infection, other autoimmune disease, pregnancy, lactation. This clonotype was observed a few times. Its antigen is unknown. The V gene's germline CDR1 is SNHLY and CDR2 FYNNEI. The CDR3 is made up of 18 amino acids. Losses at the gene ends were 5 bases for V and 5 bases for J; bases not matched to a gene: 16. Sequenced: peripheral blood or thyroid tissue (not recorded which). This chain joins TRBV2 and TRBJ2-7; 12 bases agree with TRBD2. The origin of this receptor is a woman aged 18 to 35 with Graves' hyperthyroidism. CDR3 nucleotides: TGTGCCAGCAGTTCCCAGCTAGCGGGAGGGCCTCTTTCCGACGAGCAGTACTTC. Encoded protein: CASSSQLAGGPLSDEQYF.